This T cell receptor (beta chain) was recorded in a study of cytotoxic CD8 clonotypes in ibrutinib-treated CLL (dated by TCRdb to the early 2020s). Broadly, across the study: The cohort was composed of roughly ten relapsed/refractory and approximately 14 treatment-naive patients; IGHV unmutated status was identified in 17 patients. Longitudinal samples were obtainable from about 30% of the roughly 86 participants in the trial. Cryopreserved peripheral blood mononuclear cells were collected at three points: before therapy, at response, and at either sustained remission or disease progression. An average of 255,043 productive templates and approximately 91,000 productive rearrangements was obtained per sample. All remission and progressive disease samples were collected while patients were still receiving ibrutinib. Samples at response were collected after a median of 12 months of treatment, with a range of 6 to 36 months. Partial responses were observed in 24 patients and complete responses in 2; after a median follow-up of roughly 72 months, remission was maintained in around 14 patients and progression was observed in approximately 12. The full study reports these points: Baseline clonality was found to be higher than that of age-matched healthy donors and was strongly correlated with circulating CD8+ T-cell counts. Sampling times were not matched between patients in sustained remission and patients whose disease was progressing, and lymph node repertoires were not examined. Clonality increased at ibrutinib response, stayed stable in sustained remission, and fell back toward baseline at progression. Public clonotypes were rare and either shrank or stayed stable during treatment, and the rise in clonality at ibrutinib response reflected expansion of private clonotypes.

Regarding this clone: Its antigen has not been determined. Base qualities are missing; no much larger clone stands one base away.

Clipping removes 2 bases from V and 0 bases from J, with 7 as the unmatched junction base count. Including the terminal cysteine and phenylalanine, the CDR3 comprises 17 residues. Kept here is only the CDR3 DNA, which spans 51 bases and is read in frame from base 1. According to the germline V gene, CDR1 reads LGHNA and CDR2 reads YNFKEQ. Around 2 micrograms of genomic DNA were extracted from cryopreserved PBMCs for TCR beta library preparation. Longitudinal blood samples from CLL patients on ibrutinib monotherapy were analyzed using high-throughput TCR beta sequencing. Patients were enrolled in a phase 2 open-label single-center ibrutinib monotherapy trial. On a MiSeq, deep resolution sequencing aimed for a depth between 1 in 1 million and 1 in 200,000 T cells, with each clonotype covered 10x on average. TCR beta libraries were generated with the immunoSEQ hsTCRB Kit. On the authors' methods: Data were analyzed with ImmunoSEQ Data Assistant and ImmunoSEQ Analyzer, with V, D and J genes assigned per IMGT definitions. Clonality, which ranges from 0 to 1, was calculated as one minus the normalized Shannon entropy of productive rearrangement frequencies. Public clonotype analysis was restricted to overrepresented clonotypes comprising at least 0.05% of each patient's repertoire. Some 14 age-matched healthy donor repertoires from immuneACCESS served as clonality controls. TCRdb retrieved this table from immuneACCESS and kept in-frame rearrangements only. Not all clones are present; in checked studies, unresolved V genes account for under half, and no reason is known for the remainder. That table furnishes V, J and clone size, whereas the DNA furnished D and trimming. Counted in this sample were around 330,000 clones; 67% of them appeared once. The top ten hold roughly 6.8% of the sample.

This clonotype was obtained from a human donor with chronic lymphocytic leukemia. The material sequenced was PBMCs, taken after 36 months of ibrutinib treatment. The chain is made from TRBV4-2 and TRBJ1-3, with 7 bases in between that match TRBD1. The CDR3 here reads CASSQYRGLDSGNTIYF. The DNA is as follows: TGTGCCAGCAGCCAATACAGGGGACTCGACTCTGGAAACACCATATATTTT.